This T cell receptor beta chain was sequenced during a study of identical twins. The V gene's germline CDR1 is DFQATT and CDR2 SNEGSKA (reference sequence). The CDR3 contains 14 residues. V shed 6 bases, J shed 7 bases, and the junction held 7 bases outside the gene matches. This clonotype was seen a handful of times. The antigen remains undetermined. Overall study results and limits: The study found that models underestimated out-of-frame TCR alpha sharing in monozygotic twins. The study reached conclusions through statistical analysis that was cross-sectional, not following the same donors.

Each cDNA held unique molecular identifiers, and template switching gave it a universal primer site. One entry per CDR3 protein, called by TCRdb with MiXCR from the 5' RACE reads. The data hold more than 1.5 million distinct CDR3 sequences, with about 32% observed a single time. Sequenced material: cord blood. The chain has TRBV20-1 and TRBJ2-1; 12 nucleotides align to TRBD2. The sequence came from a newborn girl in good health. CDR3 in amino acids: CSAQGLAGRNEQFF. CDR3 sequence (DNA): TGCAGTGCCCAAGGACTAGCGGGAAGGAATGAGCAGTTCTTC.